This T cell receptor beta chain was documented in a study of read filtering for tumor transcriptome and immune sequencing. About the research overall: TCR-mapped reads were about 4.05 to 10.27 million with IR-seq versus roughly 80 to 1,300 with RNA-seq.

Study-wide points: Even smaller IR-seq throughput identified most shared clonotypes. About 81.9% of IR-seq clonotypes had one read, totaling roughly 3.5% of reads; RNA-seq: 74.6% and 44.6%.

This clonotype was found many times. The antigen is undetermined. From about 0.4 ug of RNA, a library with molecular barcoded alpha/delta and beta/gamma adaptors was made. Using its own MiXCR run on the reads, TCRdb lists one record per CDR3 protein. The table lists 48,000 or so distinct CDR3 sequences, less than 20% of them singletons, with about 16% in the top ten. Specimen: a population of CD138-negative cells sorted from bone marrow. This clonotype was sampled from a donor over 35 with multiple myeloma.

CDR3 in amino acids: CASIGGSNYGYTF. In nucleotides, the CDR3 is TGTGCCAGCATTGGTGGGAGCAACTATGGCTACACCTTC. This chain uses TRBV6-1 with TRBJ1-2; no firm D call. The germline V gene has CDR1 MNHNS and CDR2 SASEGT. Deletions cut 7 bases from V and 2 bases from J, with 11 bases between. This CDR3 spans 13 amino acids.